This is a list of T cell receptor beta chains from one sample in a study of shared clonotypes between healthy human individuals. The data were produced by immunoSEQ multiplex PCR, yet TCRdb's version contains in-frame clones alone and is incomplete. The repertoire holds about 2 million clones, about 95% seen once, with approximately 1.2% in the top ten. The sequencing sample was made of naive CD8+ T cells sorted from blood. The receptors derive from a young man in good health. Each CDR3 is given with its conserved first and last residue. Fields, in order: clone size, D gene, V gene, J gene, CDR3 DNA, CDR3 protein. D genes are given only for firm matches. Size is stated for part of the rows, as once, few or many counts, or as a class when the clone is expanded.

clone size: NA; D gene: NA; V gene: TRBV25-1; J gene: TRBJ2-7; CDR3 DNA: TGTGCCAGCAGTGACGGGGGTACCTACGAGCAGTACTTC; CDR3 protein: CASSDGGTYEQYF
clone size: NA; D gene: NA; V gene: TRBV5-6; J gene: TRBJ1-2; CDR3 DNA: TGTGCCAGCAGCCCGTCACAGGGAGGTGGCTACACCTTC; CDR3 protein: CASSPSQGGGYTF
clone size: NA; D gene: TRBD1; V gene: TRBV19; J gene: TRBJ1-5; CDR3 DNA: TGTGCCAGTAGTTCAGGGGGTCTGAGTCCCCAGCATTTT; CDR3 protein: CASSSGGLSPQHF
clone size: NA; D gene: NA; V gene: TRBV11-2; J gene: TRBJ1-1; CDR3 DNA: TGTGCCAGCAGCTACGATGCGGGGGAAGCTTTCTTT; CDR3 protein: CASSYDAGEAFF
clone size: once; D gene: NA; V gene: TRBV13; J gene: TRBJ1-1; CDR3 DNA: TGTGCCAGCAGCTTAGCGAGGACTGAAGCTTTCTTT; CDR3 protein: CASSLARTEAFF
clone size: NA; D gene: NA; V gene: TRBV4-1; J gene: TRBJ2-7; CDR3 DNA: TGCGCCAGCAGCCAAGATTTGGCACCGACCTACGAGCAGTACTTC; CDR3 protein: CASSQDLAPTYEQYF
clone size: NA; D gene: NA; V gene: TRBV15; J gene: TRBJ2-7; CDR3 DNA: TGTGCCACCAGCCCCACGCCGGAGCACGAGCAGTACTTC; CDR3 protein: CATSPTPEHEQYF
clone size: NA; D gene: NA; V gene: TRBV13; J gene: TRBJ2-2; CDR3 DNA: TGTGCCAGCAGCGCACTATTAGAGGGGGCCGGGGAGCTGTTTTTT; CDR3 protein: CASSALLEGAGELFF
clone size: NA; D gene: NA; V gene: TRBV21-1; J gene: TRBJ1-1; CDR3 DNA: TGTGCCAGCAGCACCCGCCGACAGCACACTGAAGCTTTCTTT; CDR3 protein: CASSTRRQHTEAFF
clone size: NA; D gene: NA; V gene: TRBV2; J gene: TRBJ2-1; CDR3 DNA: TGTGCCAGGGGGGTCAATGAGCAGTTCTTC; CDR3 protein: CARGVNEQFF
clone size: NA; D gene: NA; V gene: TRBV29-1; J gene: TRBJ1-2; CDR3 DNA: TGCAGCGTTGAAAATGTGCGACTCGGGGCTAACTATGGCTACACCTTC; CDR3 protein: CSVENVRLGANYGYTF
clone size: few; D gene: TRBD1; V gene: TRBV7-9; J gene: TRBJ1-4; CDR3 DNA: TGTGCCAGCAGCCAACCGGGACAGGGTGAAAAACTGTTTTTT; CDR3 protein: CASSQPGQGEKLFF
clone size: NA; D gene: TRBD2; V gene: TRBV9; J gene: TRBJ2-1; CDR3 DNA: TGTGCCAGCGGTGGGGGAGGGCGCGATGAGCAGTTCTTC; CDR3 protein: CASGGGGRDEQFF
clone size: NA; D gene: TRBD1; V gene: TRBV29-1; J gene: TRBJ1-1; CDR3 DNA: TGCAGCGTTGCTCAAAGACGGGACAGGGGTTTATTTACTGAAGCTTTCTTT; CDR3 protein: CSVAQRRDRGLFTEAFF
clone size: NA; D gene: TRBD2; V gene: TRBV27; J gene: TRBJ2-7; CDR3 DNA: TGTGCCAGCAGTCCCAGCGGGGGGGAACTTTCCTACGAGCAGTACTTC; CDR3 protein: CASSPSGGELSYEQYF
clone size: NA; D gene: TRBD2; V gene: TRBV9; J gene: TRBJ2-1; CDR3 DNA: TGTGCCAGCAGCTTTAGCGGGGGGGCCTCAGATGAGCAGTTCTTC; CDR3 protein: CASSFSGGASDEQFF
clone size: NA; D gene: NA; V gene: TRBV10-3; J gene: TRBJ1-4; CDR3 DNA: TGTGCCATCAGGGCGGTAGGGAGTGAAAAACTGTTTTTT; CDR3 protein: CAIRAVGSEKLFF
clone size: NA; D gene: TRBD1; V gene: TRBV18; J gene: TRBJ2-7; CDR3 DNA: TGTGCCAGCTCTCCTGGGACAGGGTTCCACGAGCAGTACTTC; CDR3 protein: CASSPGTGFHEQYF
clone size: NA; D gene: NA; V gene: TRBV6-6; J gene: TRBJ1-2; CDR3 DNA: TGTGCCAGCAGTTACTCGGCGGAGGACCTCTATGGCTACACCTTC; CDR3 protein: CASSYSAEDLYGYTF
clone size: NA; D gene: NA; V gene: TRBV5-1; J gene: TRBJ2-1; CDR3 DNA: TGCGCCAGCAGCTTGATTGGCCAGGAATCCGACCCCTACAATGAGCAGTTCTTC; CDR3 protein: CASSLIGQESDPYNEQFF
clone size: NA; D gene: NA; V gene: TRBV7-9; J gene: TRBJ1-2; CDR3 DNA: TGTGCCAGCAGCTCACGGTCCCAGTCAGGGTATGGCTACACCTTC; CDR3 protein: CASSSRSQSGYGYTF
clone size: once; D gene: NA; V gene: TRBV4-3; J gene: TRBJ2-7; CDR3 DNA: TGCGCCAGCAGCCAAGAAAGGGGTTCTGGCTACGAGCAGTACTTC; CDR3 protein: CASSQERGSGYEQYF
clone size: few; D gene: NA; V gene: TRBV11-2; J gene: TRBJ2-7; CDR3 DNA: TGTGCCAGCAGCTTAGCCGGGACCTACGAGCAGTACTTC; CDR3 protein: CASSLAGTYEQYF
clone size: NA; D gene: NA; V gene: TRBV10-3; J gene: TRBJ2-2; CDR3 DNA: TGTGCCATCAGTGAGTCGGGACCAAGCCTAGACGGGGAGCTGTTTTTT; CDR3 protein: CAISESGPSLDGELFF
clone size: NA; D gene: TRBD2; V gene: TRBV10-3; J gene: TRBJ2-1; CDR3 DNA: TGTGCCATCAGTGTGACTAGCGGGAGCTCCTACAATGAGCAGTTCTTC; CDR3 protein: CAISVTSGSSYNEQFF
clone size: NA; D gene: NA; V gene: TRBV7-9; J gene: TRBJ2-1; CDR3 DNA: TGTGCCAGCAGCTTAGTGGCAGGACTGATCGAGCAGTTCTTC; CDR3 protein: CASSLVAGLIEQFF
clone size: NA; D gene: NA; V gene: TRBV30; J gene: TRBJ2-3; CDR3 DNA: TGTGCCTGGAGTGAAGGGTCGGCGGGAACAGATACGCAGTATTTT; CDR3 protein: CAWSEGSAGTDTQYF
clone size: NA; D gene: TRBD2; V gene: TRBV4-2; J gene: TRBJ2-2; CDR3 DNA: TGTGCCAGCAGCCAAGGGACTAGTGGGCTGTTTTTT; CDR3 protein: CASSQGTSGLFF
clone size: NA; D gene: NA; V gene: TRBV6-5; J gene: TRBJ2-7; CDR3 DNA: TGTGCCAGCGGTCCTTCTCAGTCGGCAGTCCACGAGCAGTACTTC; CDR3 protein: CASGPSQSAVHEQYF
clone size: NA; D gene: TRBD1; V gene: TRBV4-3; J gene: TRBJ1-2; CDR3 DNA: TGCGCCAGCAGCCAGTTAGGGACAGAAGGTTTGAGCTATGGCTACACCTTC; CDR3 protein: CASSQLGTEGLSYGYTF
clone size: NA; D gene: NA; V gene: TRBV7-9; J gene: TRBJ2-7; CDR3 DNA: TGTGCCAGCAGCCCGGGGGACGCCTACGAGCAGTACTTC; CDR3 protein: CASSPGDAYEQYF
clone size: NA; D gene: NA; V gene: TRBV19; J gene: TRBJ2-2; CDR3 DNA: TGTGCCAGTACCTTCACCGGGGAGCTGTTTTTT; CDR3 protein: CASTFTGELFF
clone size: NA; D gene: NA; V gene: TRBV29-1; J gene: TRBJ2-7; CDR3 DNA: TGCAGCGTACGGACCGATCCCTACGAGCAGTACTTC; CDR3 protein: CSVRTDPYEQYF
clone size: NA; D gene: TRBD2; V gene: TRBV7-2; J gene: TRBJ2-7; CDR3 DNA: TGTGCCAGCAGCCCCGTGGGGACTAGTTTCTACGAGCAGTACTTC; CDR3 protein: CASSPVGTSFYEQYF
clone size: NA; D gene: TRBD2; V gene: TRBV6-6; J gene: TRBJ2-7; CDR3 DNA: TGTGCCAGCTTGGGCGGGAGTCTGTACGAGCAGTACTTC; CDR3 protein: CASLGGSLYEQYF
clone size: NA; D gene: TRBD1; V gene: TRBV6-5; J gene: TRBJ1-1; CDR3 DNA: TGTGCCAGCAGTTACGACAGGGGGGAGAACACTGAAGCTTTCTTT; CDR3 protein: CASSYDRGENTEAFF
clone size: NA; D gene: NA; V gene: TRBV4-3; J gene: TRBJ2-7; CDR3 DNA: TGCGCCAGCAGCCAAGAACTTTTCGGAGGCTACGAGCAGTACTTC; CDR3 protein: CASSQELFGGYEQYF
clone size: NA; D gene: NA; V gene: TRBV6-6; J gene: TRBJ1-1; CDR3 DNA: TGTGCCAGCAGTTACTCGTTAACTGAAGCTTTCTTT; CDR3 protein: CASSYSLTEAFF
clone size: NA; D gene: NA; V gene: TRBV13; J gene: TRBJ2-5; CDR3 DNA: TGTGCCAGCAGCCCCTTCGGGACTTCTGAAGAGACCCAGTACTTC; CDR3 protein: CASSPFGTSEETQYF
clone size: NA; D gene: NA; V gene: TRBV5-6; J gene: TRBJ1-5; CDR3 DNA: TGTGCCAGCAGCTTGGGGACAGCCAATCAGCCCCAGCATTTT; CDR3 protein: CASSLGTANQPQHF
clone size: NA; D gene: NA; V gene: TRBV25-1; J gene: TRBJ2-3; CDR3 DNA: TGTGCCAGCAGTGAATTGTGGGAGGAGAGCACAGATACGCAGTATTTT; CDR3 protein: CASSELWEESTDTQYF
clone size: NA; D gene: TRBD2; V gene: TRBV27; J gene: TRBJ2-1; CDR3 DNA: TGTGCCAGCAGTCCATCAGCGGGAGAGGAATACAATGAGCAGTTCTTC; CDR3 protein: CASSPSAGEEYNEQFF
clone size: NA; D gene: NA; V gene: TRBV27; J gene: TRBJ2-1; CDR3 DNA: TGTGCCAGCACCAGAGGAGATGAGCAGTTCTTC; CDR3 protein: CASTRGDEQFF
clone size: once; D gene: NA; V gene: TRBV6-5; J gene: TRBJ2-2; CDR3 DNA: TGTGCCAGCAGTTATCCTTCCGATTCCACCGGGGAGCTGTTTTTT; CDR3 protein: CASSYPSDSTGELFF
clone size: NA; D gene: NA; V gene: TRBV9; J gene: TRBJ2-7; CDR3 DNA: TGTGCCAGCAGCGGGCCGGGATTCACCTACGAGCAGTACTTC; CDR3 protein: CASSGPGFTYEQYF
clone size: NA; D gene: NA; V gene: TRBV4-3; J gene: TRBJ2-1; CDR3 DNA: TGCGCCAGCAGCCAAGACCGAAATGAGCAGTTCTTC; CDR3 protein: CASSQDRNEQFF
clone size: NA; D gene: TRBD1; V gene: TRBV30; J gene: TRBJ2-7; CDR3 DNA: TGTGCCTGGAGTGGACAGGGGGGCGAGCAGTACTTC; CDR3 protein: CAWSGQGGEQYF
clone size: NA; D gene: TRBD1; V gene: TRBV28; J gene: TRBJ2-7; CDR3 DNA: TGTGCCAGCAGTCCGACAGGGGAGGTCGAGCAGTACTTC; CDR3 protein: CASSPTGEVEQYF
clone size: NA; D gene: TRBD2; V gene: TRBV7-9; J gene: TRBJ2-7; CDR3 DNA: TGTGCCAGCAGCTTAGGTCTACTAGCGGGGGCCGAGCAGTACTTC; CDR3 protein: CASSLGLLAGAEQYF
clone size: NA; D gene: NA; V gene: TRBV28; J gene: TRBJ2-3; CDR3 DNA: TGTGCCAGCAGTCCCTCTGGCCAGCTGTACTACGACCCAGATACGCAGTATTTT; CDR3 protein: CASSPSGQLYYDPDTQYF
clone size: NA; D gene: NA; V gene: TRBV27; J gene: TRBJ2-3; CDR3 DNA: TGTGCCAGCAGCCGGGGACCCTCCACAGATACGCAGTATTTT; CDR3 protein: CASSRGPSTDTQYF
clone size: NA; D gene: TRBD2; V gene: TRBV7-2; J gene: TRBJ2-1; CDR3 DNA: TGTGCCAGCAGCTTAGTACTAGCGGGAAGGAGCTCCTACAATGAGCAGTTCTTC; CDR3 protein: CASSLVLAGRSSYNEQFF
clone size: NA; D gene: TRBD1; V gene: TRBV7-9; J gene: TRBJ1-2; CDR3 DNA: TGTGCCAGCAGCTTAGGACCGGGACAGCTGGATGGCTACACCTTC; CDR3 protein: CASSLGPGQLDGYTF
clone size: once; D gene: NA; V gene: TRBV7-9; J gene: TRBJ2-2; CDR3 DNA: TGTGCCAGCAGCTTATCTACCGAGGCCGGGGAGCTGTTTTTT; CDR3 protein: CASSLSTEAGELFF
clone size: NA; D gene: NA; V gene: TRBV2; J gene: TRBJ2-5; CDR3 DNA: TGTGCCAGCAGAGTACCGGGGCTCCAAGAGACCCAGTACTTC; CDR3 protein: CASRVPGLQETQYF
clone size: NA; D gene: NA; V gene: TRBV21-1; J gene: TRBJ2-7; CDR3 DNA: TGTGCCAGCAGCGGATCCGGACTAGCGGGCTGGTACGAGCAGTACTTC; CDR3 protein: CASSGSGLAGWYEQYF
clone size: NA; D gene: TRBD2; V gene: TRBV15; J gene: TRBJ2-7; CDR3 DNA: TGTGCCACCAGGGGACTAGGGTACGAGCAGTACTTC; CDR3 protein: CATRGLGYEQYF
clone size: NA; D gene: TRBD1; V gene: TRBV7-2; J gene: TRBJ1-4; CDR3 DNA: TGTGCCAGCAGTCATTGGGCCGACAGGGATGAAAAACTGTTTTTT; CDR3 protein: CASSHWADRDEKLFF
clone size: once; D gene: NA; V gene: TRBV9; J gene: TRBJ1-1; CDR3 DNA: TGTGCCAGCAGCCCCGGTGGTGAACTGATGAACACTGAAGCTTTCTTT; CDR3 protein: CASSPGGELMNTEAFF